One sample yielded the 8 T cell receptor beta chains listed below, sequenced in a study of T-cell reconstitution after alpha-beta-depleted transplantation in children. Unique molecular identifiers were incorporated into the prepared TCRbeta library. TCRdb processed the PCR reads anew with MiXCR; each CDR3 protein has one entry. The table records fewer than 550,000 distinct CDR3 sequences, 15% to 20% of them present only once. The material sequenced was PBMCs, mostly from graft donor cells, taken 360 days after TCRalphabeta/CD19-depleted stem cell transplant. The origin of the receptors is a boy under three years old who had a stem cell transplant for Wiskott-Aldrich syndrome, so the T cells may come from the graft donor.

The chain employs TRBV6-2 or TRBV6-3 and TRBJ1-1; D uncertain. This CDR3 spans 16 amino acids. V lost 6 bases and J 0 bases, leaving 17 bases between the germline ends. Germline V gives CDR1 MNHEY, CDR2 SVGEGT. CDR3: CASSTGRIHMNTEAFF. DNA of the CDR3: TGTGCCAGCAGCACCGGACGGATACACATGAACACTGAAGCTTTCTTT.

The chain has TRBV20-1 and TRBJ2-7; tentative D call: TRBD2 (5 bases). The CDR3 consists of 13 residues. V shed 0 bases and J shed 4 bases, with 10 bases lying between them. Per the germline V gene, CDR1 is DFQATT and CDR2 is SNEGSKA (reference sequence). CDR3 sequence: CSARDSERYEQYF. In DNA form, the CDR3 reads TGCAGTGCTAGAGATAGCGAGAGGTACGAGCAGTACTTC.

This clonotype came up a few times. The V call is TRBV3-1, the J call TRBJ1-6; no definite D call. Trimming cost V 3 bases and J 8 bases, with 8 bases left between them. The CDR3 totals 13 residues. CDR1 and CDR2 (germline): LGHDT, YNNKEL (reference sequence). CDR3 region: CASSQGIDSPLHF. The CDR3 nucleotides read TGTGCCAGCAGCCAGGGGATTGATTCACCCCTCCACTTT.

This chain connects TRBV29-1 to TRBJ2-1; TRBD1 might be the D (5 bases). CDR1 is SQVTM and CDR2 is ANQGSEA in the germline V gene. The CDR3 has 14 amino acids. The V end lost 0 bases, the J end lost 4 bases, and 10 bases lay between the germline ends. CDR3 sequence (DNA): TGCAGCGTTGAAGACAGGGTGAGATACAATGAGCAGTTCTTC. As protein: CSVEDRVRYNEQFF.

A few counts support this clonotype. The chain employs TRBV5-5 and TRBJ2-7; the D gene is possibly TRBD1 (6 bases). The CDR3 loop spans 16 amino acids. Trimming cost V 0 bases and J 0 bases, with 13 bases left between them. Germline lookup yields CDR1 SGHKS and CDR2 YYEKEE (reference sequence). CDR3 protein: CASSLDEQGDSYEQYF. CDR3 coding DNA: TGTGCCAGCAGCTTGGACGAACAGGGAGACTCCTACGAGCAGTACTTC.

This chain joins TRBV4-1 and TRBJ2-7; 8 nucleotides line up with TRBD2. The CDR3 sequence is 17 residues long. CDR1 is MGHRA and CDR2 is YSYEKL in the germline V gene. The junction had 12 bases not matched to a gene; V was cut back by 1 base and J by 4 bases. The CDR3 nucleotides read TGCGCCAGCAGCCAAGCGGACTTGGGCGGGGGGATTTACGAGCAGTACTTC. It is translated as CASSQADLGGGIYEQYF.

This clonotype was seen a handful of times. The chain recombines TRBV5-1 with TRBJ2-5; the D gene could be TRBD1 or TRBD2 (5 bases each). Trimming removed 3 bases from V and 4 bases from J, with 10 bases in between. CDR1 and CDR2 from the germline V gene are SGHRS and YFSETQ. The CDR3 spans 13 residues. The CDR3 nucleotides are TGCGCCAGCAGCTCGGGGCCGGTAGAGACCCAGTACTTC. Amino acid sequence: CASSSGPVETQYF.

The DNA for the CDR3 is TGCGCCAGCAGCCGGGGACTAGCGGGCCTCTCGTTCTTC. Protein: CASSRGLAGLSFF. The genes are TRBV5-1 and TRBJ2-1; 12 bases fit TRBD2. With V trimmed by 4 bases and J by 15 bases, 8 bases remained unmatched. This CDR3 has 13 amino acids. CDR1 is SGHRS and CDR2 is YFSETQ in the germline V gene.